This entry lists 14 T cell receptor beta chains sequenced from one sample in a study of cytomegalovirus exposure and HLA in healthy donors. This PCR relied on a set of 60 Vbeta primers and 13 Jbeta primers. The data were produced by immunoSEQ multiplex PCR, yet TCRdb's version contains in-frame clones alone and is incomplete. The sample data list around 100,000 clones. The sequenced sample was PBMCs. All receptors derive from a man aged 35-49 years in good health and CMV-seronegative.

This chain connects TRBV2 to TRBJ1-2; TRBD1 matches 10 bases. Trimming removed 6 bases from V and 2 bases from J; junction bases left unmatched: 3. Germline V gives CDR1 SNHLY, CDR2 FYNNEI. The CDR3 covers 14 residues. The chain's CDR3 is CASSLDRGNYGYTF. The CDR3 bases are TGTGCCAGCAGCCTGGACAGGGGGAACTATGGCTACACCTTC. Combining the CDR3 with reference TRBV2 and TRBJ1-2 gives the whole variable domain EPEVTQTPSHQVTQMGQEVILRCVPISNHLYFYWYRQILGQKVEFLVSFYNNEISEKSEIFDDQFSVERPDGSNFTLKIRSTKLEDSAMYFCASSLDRGNYGYTFGSGTRLTVV.

The V and J genes are TRBV2 and TRBJ2-2, with 7 positions matching TRBD2. V trimming: 6 bases; J trimming: 8 bases; junction bases outside the gene matches: 6. Germline V gene sequence: CDR1 SNHLY, CDR2 FYNNEI. The CDR3 contains 13 residues. The CDR3 DNA reads TGTGCCAGCAGCTTCGGACTAGGTGGGGAGCTGTTTTTT. Encoded protein: CASSFGLGGELFF. Full variable domain (remainder filled in from reference TRBV2 and TRBJ2-2): EPEVTQTPSHQVTQMGQEVILRCVPISNHLYFYWYRQILGQKVEFLVSFYNNEISEKSEIFDDQFSVERPDGSNFTLKIRSTKLEDSAMYFCASSFGLGGELFFGEGSRLTVL.

The chain employs TRBV18 and TRBJ1-4; 7 positions match TRBD1. This CDR3 comprises 15 residues. J lost 4 bases, V lost 1 base, and 3 bases had no gene match. Germline V CDR1 and CDR2: KGHSH, LQKENI. Here the CDR3 DNA reads TGTGCCAGCTCACCACGGGGACAGTTTAATGAAAAACTGTTTTTT. The encoded protein is CASSPRGQFNEKLFF.

This rearrangement joins TRBV6-5 to TRBJ1-1; TRBD1 matches 9 bases. J lost 5 bases, V lost 6 bases, and 4 bases had no gene match. The CDR3 has 13 amino acids. Germline V gives CDR1 MNHEY, CDR2 SVGAGI. CDR3 nucleotides: TGTGCCAGCAGCCGACAGGGGGGGACTGAAGCTTTCTTT. Protein sequence: CASSRQGGTEAFF.

CDR3 sequence: CASSSSGSSYNEQFF. The CDR3 DNA sequence: TGTGCCAGCAGCTCTAGCGGGAGCTCCTACAATGAGCAGTTCTTC. The rearrangement uses TRBV11-2 and TRBJ2-1, with 10 bases fitting TRBD2. The CDR3 contains 15 residues. The J segment lost 0 bases and the V segment lost 4 bases, leaving 0 bases of the junction unmatched. Germline values: CDR1 SGHAT, CDR2 FQNNGV.

V usage is TRBV5-6 and J usage is TRBJ2-2; weak D call: TRBD2 (6 bases). Germline CDR1 is SGHDT and CDR2 is YYEEEE. V lost 4 bases and J 8 bases, leaving 18 bases between the germline ends. The CDR3 sequence is 15 residues long. This CDR3 reads CASSGRGIGAGELFF. In DNA form, the CDR3 reads TGTGCCAGCAGCGGCCGGGGGATCGGGGCGGGGGAGCTGTTTTTT.

The rearrangement links TRBV7-2 to TRBJ2-7; 13 nucleotides agree with TRBD2. J gave up 3 bases and V 6 bases, and 2 bases lay outside the gene matches. The CDR3 covers 14 residues. In germline, CDR1 is SGHTA, CDR2 FQGNSA. CDR3 region: CASRGTSGIYEQYF. The CDR3 DNA reads as TGTGCCAGCAGGGGGACTAGCGGGATCTACGAGCAGTACTTC. The whole variable domain, filled in from reference TRBV7-2 and TRBJ2-7, reads GAGVSQSPSNKVTEKGKDVELRCDPISGHTALYWYRQSLGQGLEFLIYFQGNSAPDKSGLPSDRFSAERTGGSVSTLTIQRTQQEDSAVYLCASRGTSGIYEQYFGPGTRLTVT.

The chain joins TRBV6-5 to TRBJ1-3, with a tentative D call TRBD1 (5 bases). Germline-derived CDR1 and CDR2 are MNHEY and SVGAGI. V lost 0 bases and J 4 bases, leaving 10 bases between the germline ends. The CDR3 is 15 amino acids. This CDR3 is CASSYSKDRGNTIYF. CDR3 coding DNA: TGTGCCAGCAGTTACTCGAAAGACAGAGGAAACACCATATATTTT.

This chain links TRBV7-2 with TRBJ2-3; D is perhaps TRBD2 (6 bases). CDR1 and CDR2 (germline): SGHTA, FQGNSA. The CDR3 is 16 residues long. Trimming left V 2 bases short and J 4 bases short, with 16 bases between. DNA of the CDR3: TGTGCCAGCAGCTTATTTTCGGGAGATTTTGCAGATACGCAGTATTTT. This sequence encodes CASSLFSGDFADTQYF.

As DNA, the CDR3 is TGTGCCAGCAGCCGACAGGGGATGACTGAGACCCAGTACTTC. This encodes CASSRQGMTETQYF. This chain connects TRBV6-6 to TRBJ2-5, with 8 bases fitting TRBD1. J lost 5 bases, V lost 6 bases, and 8 bases had no gene match. This CDR3 is built from 14 residues. Germline V gene lookup returns CDR1 MNHNY and CDR2 SVGAGI (reference sequence).

The V gene is TRBV6-5, the J gene TRBJ2-1; TRBD2 matches 11 bases. Per the germline V gene, CDR1 is MNHEY and CDR2 is SVGAGI. The CDR3 has 13 amino acids. V lost 6 bases and J lost 7; bases outside the gene matches: 2. CDR3 amino acids: CASRLAGGNEQFF. CDR3 nucleotides: TGTGCCAGCAGGCTAGCGGGAGGAAATGAGCAGTTCTTC.

V and J are TRBV5-4 and TRBJ2-2; 9 bases align to TRBD1. The CDR3 covers 14 residues. The ends lost 4 bases at V and 7 bases at J; junction bases unmatched: 5. Germline CDR1 and CDR2: SGHNT and YYREEE (reference sequence). In nucleotides, the CDR3 is TGTGCCAGCAGCCAGGGACAGGGAGTCGGGGAGCTGTTTTTT. Protein: CASSQGQGVGELFF.

The chain has TRBV5-6 and TRBJ2-5; TRBD2 is a possible D gene (5 bases). The germline gives CDR1 SGHDT, CDR2 YYEEEE. Trimming cost V 3 bases and J 5 bases, with 17 bases left between them. The CDR3 has 15 amino acids. The CDR3: CASSSPTFREETQYF. CDR3 nucleotides: TGTGCCAGCAGCTCCCCGACATTTAGGGAGGAGACCCAGTACTTC. The full variable domain, rest sourced from reference TRBV5-6 and TRBJ2-5, is DAGVTQSPTHLIKTRGQQVTLRCSPKSGHDTVSWYQQALGQGPQFIFQYYEEEERQRGNFPDRFSGHQFPNYSSELNVNALLLGDSALYLCASSSPTFREETQYFGPGTRLLVL.

The chain has TRBV21-1 and TRBJ1-1; TRBD1 reflects the table's D call only, with no check against the DNA. TRBV21-1 corresponds to a pseudogene. The CDR3 is made up of 20 amino acids. The CDR3 sequence: CASSKWEAGTEGFVNTEAFF. In DNA, the CDR3 is TGTGCCAGCAGCAAATGGGAGGCCGGGACAGAGGGTTTCGTGAACACTGAAGCTTTCTTT.